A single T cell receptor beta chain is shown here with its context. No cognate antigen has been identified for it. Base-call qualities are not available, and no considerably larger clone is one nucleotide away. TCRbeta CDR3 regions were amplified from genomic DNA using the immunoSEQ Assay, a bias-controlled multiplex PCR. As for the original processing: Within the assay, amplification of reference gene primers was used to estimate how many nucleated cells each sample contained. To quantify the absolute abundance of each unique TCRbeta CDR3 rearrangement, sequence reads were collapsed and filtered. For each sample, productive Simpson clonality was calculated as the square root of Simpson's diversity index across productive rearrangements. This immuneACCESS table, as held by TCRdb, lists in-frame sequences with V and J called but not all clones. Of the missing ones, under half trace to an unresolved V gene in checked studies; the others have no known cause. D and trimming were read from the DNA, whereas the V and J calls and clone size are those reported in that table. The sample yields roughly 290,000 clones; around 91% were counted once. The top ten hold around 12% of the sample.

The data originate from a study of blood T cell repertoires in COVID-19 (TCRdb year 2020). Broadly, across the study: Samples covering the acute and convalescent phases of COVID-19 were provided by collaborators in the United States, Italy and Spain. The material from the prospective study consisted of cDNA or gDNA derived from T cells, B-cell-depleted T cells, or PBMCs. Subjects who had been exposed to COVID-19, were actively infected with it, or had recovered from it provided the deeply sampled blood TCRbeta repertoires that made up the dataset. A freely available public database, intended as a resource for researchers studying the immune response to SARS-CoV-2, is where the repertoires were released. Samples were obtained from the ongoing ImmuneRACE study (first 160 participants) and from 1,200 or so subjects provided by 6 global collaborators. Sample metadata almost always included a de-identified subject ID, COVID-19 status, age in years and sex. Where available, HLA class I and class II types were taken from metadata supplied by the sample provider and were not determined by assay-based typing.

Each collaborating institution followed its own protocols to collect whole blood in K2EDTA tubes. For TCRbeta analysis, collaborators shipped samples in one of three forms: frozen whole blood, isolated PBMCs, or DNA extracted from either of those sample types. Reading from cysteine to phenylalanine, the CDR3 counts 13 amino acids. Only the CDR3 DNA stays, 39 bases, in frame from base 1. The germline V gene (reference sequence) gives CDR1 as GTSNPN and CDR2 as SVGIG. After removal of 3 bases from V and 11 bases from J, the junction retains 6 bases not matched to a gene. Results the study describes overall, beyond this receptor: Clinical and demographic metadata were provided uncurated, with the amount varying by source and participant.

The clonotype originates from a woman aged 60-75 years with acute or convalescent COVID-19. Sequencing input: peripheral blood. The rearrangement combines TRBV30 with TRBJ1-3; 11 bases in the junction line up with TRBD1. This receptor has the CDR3 CAWRGQGVTPIYF. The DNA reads TGTGCCTGGAGGGGACAGGGGGTAACCCCCATATATTTT.